Listed below are T cell receptor beta chains from one sample, sequenced in a study of radiotherapy plus CTLA-4 blockade in lung cancer. Using immunoSEQ multiplex PCR, the repertoire was profiled, and TCRdb retains in-frame clones only, with some absent. This table has about 32,000 clones, 75% to 90% appearing once. Material: peripheral blood, obtained from a patient treated with radiotherapy plus ipilimumab. Every receptor here comes from a human donor with non-small cell lung cancer that progressed on radiotherapy plus ipilimumab. Each CDR3 is given with its conserved first and last residue. Each record gives: clone size, J gene, V gene, D gene, CDR3 protein, CDR3 DNA. The D gene is left open where the match is weak. A clone size is listed for some rows: how often the clone was seen (once, few, many), or a class if it is expanded.

few TRBJ1-2 TRBV7-2 NA CASSPGPRRAGYTF TGTGCCAGCAGCCCCGGGCCCCGCAGGGCTGGCTACACCTTC
few TRBJ2-5 TRBV7-2 NA CASSLLWGQQETQYF TGTGCCAGCAGCTTACTTTGGGGCCAACAAGAGACCCAGTACTTC
NA TRBJ2-3 TRBV5-4 TRBD1 CASSPLGTGTDTQYF TGTGCCAGCAGCCCACTAGGGACAGGGACAGATACGCAGTATTTT
once TRBJ2-1 TRBV4-2 TRBD1 CASNRDRGNNEQFF TGTGCCAGCAACCGGGACAGGGGGAACAATGAGCAGTTCTTC
few TRBJ2-3 TRBV11-1 TRBD1 CASSDRDRVGDTQYF TGTGCCAGCAGTGATCGGGACAGGGTGGGAGATACGCAGTATTTT
NA TRBJ2-3 TRBV9 TRBD2 CASSVAWRAGNRDTQYF TGTGCCAGCAGCGTCGCGTGGAGAGCGGGGAATAGGGATACGCAGTATTTT
NA TRBJ2-3 TRBV4-2 TRBD2 CASSQASGGARSGDTQYF TGTGCCAGCAGCCAGGCTAGCGGGGGGGCACGGTCCGGAGATACGCAGTATTTT
NA TRBJ1-5 TRBV7-2 NA CASSDSNQPQHF TGTGCCAGCAGTGACTCGAATCAGCCCCAGCATTTT
NA TRBJ2-5 TRBV15 NA CATSRVSFGTQYF TGTGCCACCAGCAGAGTATCGTTCGGGACCCAGTACTTC
NA TRBJ1-1 TRBV6-1 TRBD1 CASSWDRKNTEAFF TGTGCCAGCAGCTGGGACAGAAAGAACACTGAAGCTTTCTTT
NA TRBJ1-1 TRBV27 NA CASSLAPQGSEAFF TGTGCCAGCAGTTTGGCCCCGCAGGGTTCTGAAGCTTTCTTT
few TRBJ1-1 TRBV4-3 NA CASSQDEFGTEAFF TGCGCCAGCAGCCAAGATGAGTTTGGCACTGAAGCTTTCTTT
NA TRBJ2-7 TRBV5-4 TRBD2 CASSRDYGYEQYF TGTGCCAGCAGCCGGGACTACGGCTACGAGCAGTACTTC
NA TRBJ2-1 TRBV19 NA CASSITAGVYNEQFF TGTGCCAGTAGTATCACGGCAGGGGTGTACAATGAGCAGTTCTTC
NA TRBJ1-1 TRBV6-5 TRBD1 CASSYSTGATEAFF TGTGCCAGCAGTTACTCGACAGGGGCCACTGAAGCTTTCTTT
NA TRBJ2-5 TRBV5-6 TRBD2 CASSLKRGGETQYF TGTGCCAGCAGCTTGAAACGGGGAGGGGAGACCCAGTACTTC
NA TRBJ2-7 TRBV9 TRBD1 CASSVEGTGRHEQYF TGTGCCAGCAGCGTAGAGGGGACAGGGCGGCACGAGCAGTACTTC
NA TRBJ2-3 TRBV9 TRBD2 CASSVSRTSGGQRTDTQYF TGTGCCAGCAGCGTATCGCGGACTAGCGGGGGCCAACGCACAGATACGCAGTATTTT
NA TRBJ1-1 TRBV2 NA CASSRIKDTEAFF TGTGCCAGCAGCAGGATTAAGGACACTGAAGCTTTCTTT
NA TRBJ1-5 TRBV23-1 TRBD1 CASGPRTGAESNQPQHF TGCGCCAGCGGTCCCCGGACAGGGGCGGAAAGCAATCAGCCCCAGCATTTT
NA TRBJ1-3 TRBV12-2 NA CASRLARESAGNTIYF TGTGCAAGTCGCTTAGCGAGGGAGTCTGCTGGAAACACCATATATTTT
NA TRBJ1-6 TRBV6-1 NA CASSEGGRLTLNSPLHF TGTGCCAGCAGTGAAGGGGGGCGCCTCACTCTAAATTCACCCCTCCACTTT
NA TRBJ2-3 TRBV4-3 NA CASSQPGTDTQYF TGCGCCAGCAGCCAACCGGGCACAGATACGCAGTATTTT
NA TRBJ2-7 TRBV5-1 TRBD1 CASSPGQGGYEQYF TGCGCCAGCAGCCCGGGACAGGGGGGCTACGAGCAGTACTTC
NA TRBJ2-2 TRBV15 TRBD1 CATSRDYTGGNTGELFF TGTGCCACCAGCAGAGATTACACAGGGGGGAACACCGGGGAGCTGTTTTTT
NA TRBJ2-7 TRBV27 NA CASTSGLHYEQYF TGTGCCAGCACCTCCGGACTACACTACGAGCAGTACTTC
NA TRBJ2-6 TRBV5-4 NA CASSLALGANVLTF TGTGCCAGCAGCTTGGCCCTCGGGGCCAACGTCCTGACTTTC
NA TRBJ2-1 TRBV19 TRBD1 CASRKDRGYYNEQFF TGTGCCAGTAGGAAAGACAGGGGATACTACAATGAGCAGTTCTTC
NA TRBJ1-1 TRBV19 TRBD1 CASSRDRVNTEAFF TGTGCCAGTAGTAGGGACAGAGTGAACACTGAAGCTTTCTTT
NA TRBJ2-7 TRBV10-3 TRBD1 CAIRQSRQGVDEQYF TGTGCCATCAGGCAGAGTAGACAGGGAGTGGACGAGCAGTACTTC
NA TRBJ2-1 TRBV20-1 NA CSRAYYNEQFF TGCAGTCGCGCTTACTACAATGAGCAGTTCTTC
NA TRBJ1-2 TRBV19 NA CATREHYGYTF TGTGCCACCCGAGAGCACTATGGCTACACCTTC
NA TRBJ1-1 TRBV9 TRBD1 CASSLTGAGVNTEAFF TGTGCCAGCAGCCTCACAGGGGCTGGGGTGAACACTGAAGCTTTCTTT
few TRBJ1-6 TRBV19 TRBD1 CASKTTGGRSPLHF TGTGCCAGTAAAACCACAGGGGGGAGATCACCCCTCCACTTT
NA TRBJ1-1 TRBV7-9 NA CASSRIQGPEAFF TGTGCCAGCAGCCGCATACAGGGACCTGAAGCTTTCTTT
few TRBJ1-1 TRBV12-5 NA CASAQGLNTEAFF TGTGCTAGTGCCCAGGGGTTGAACACTGAAGCTTTCTTT
few TRBJ1-1 TRBV7-2 NA CASSLTAGRGTEAFF TGTGCCAGCAGCTTAACGGCAGGGCGTGGCACTGAAGCTTTCTTT
NA TRBJ2-3 TRBV4-2 TRBD1 CASSTGTGLRTDTQYF TGTGCCAGCAGCACTGGGACAGGCCTTCGCACAGATACGCAGTATTTT
NA TRBJ2-3 TRBV5-6 TRBD1 CASSLGVTGGTDTQYF TGTGCCAGCAGCTTGGGGGTGACAGGGGGCACAGATACGCAGTATTTT
NA TRBJ2-5 TRBV2 NA CASSELPGETQYF TGTGCCAGCAGTGAATTACCCGGGGAGACCCAGTACTTC
NA TRBJ1-6 TRBV7-2 TRBD1 CASRLGGERSPLHF TGTGCCAGCAGGTTAGGGGGCGAGCGTTCACCCCTCCACTTT